Shown below are 32 T cell receptor beta chains from a single sample sequenced in a study of cytomegalovirus exposure and HLA in healthy donors (dated by TCRdb to the late 2010s). To prepare the library, the immunoSEQ multiplex PCR assay was applied. The multiplex PCR relied on a mix of 60 forward primers for TCR Vbeta segments and 13 reverse primers for TCR Jbeta segments. TCRdb took this table from immuneACCESS and kept in-frame rearrangements with V and J called. Such tables lack part of the clones; where checked against another copy, unresolved V genes explain under half of the gap, and the rest is unexplained. The sample records 90,000 to 120,000 clones, 70% to 80% of which are singletons. Of the sample, roughly 2.6% is held by the ten largest clones. The sequencing input was PBMCs. All receptors come from a man aged 50 to 60 in good health and CMV-seropositive.

This chain connects TRBV30 to TRBJ1-2, with TRBD1 identical over 8 bases. The V and J ends lost 5 bases and 13 bases, in that order; junction bases with no gene match: 12. The CDR3 consists of 12 residues. Looked up from germline, CDR1 is GTSNPN and CDR2 is SVGIG (reference sequence). CDR3 sequence (DNA): TGTGCCTGGGGTGGACAGGGAGCCGAACGCACCTTC. This codes for CAWGGQGAERTF.

The gene calls are TRBV5-4 and TRBJ2-5; D may be TRBD2 (9 bases). Trimming shortened V by 6 bases and J by 5 bases, and 23 bases separated the two germline ends. The CDR3 is 16 residues long. Looked up from germline, CDR1 is SGHNT and CDR2 is YYREEE (reference sequence). CDR3 sequence reads: CASNAGGGGAEETQYF. Written as DNA, the CDR3 is TGTGCCAGCAACGCAGGGGGCGGGGGGGCGGAGGAGACCCAGTACTTC.

Ten or more counts support this clone. This chain links TRBV28 with TRBJ1-5, with TRBD1 as a possible D gene (5 bases). V was trimmed by 7 bases and J by 5 bases, leaving 12 bases between them. The CDR3 is 13 residues long. Germline V gives CDR1 MDHEN, CDR2 SYDVKM. This CDR3 is CASTLGGYQPQHF. CDR3 DNA: TGTGCCAGCACCCTTGGGGGGTATCAGCCCCAGCATTTT.

The V call is TRBV10-3, the J call TRBJ2-3; D ambiguous. The CDR3 has 11 amino acids. CDR1 and CDR2 (germline): ENHRY, SYGVKD. V was pared by 8 bases and J by 4 bases, with 7 bases between. CDR3 loop: CAIAESDTQYF. DNA of the CDR3: TGTGCCATCGCCGAGTCAGATACGCAGTATTTT.

The chain combines TRBV5-4 with TRBJ1-1; the D gene is possibly TRBD1 (5 bases). CDR1 SGHNT and CDR2 YYREEE come from the germline V gene (reference sequence). The CDR3 length is 15 residues. V was shortened by 1 base and J by 0 bases, with 10 bases between the two germline ends. In DNA, the CDR3 is TGTGCCAGCAGCTTGAGGAGGGGAATGAACACTGAAGCTTTCTTT. It translates to CASSLRRGMNTEAFF.

This sequence joins TRBV29-1 and TRBJ2-1; D remains unclear. Germline V gene data show CDR1 as SQVTM and CDR2 as ANQGSEA. Trimming removed 4 bases at V and 5 bases at J, with 9 bases between. CDR3 length: 12 residues. As DNA, the CDR3 is TGCAGCGTTGCGATAACAAACAATGAGCAGTTCTTC. Its translation: CSVAITNNEQFF.

The chain has TRBV7-3 and TRBJ2-2; 10 bases align to TRBD1. Looked up from germline, CDR1 is SGHTA and CDR2 is FQGTGA. Trimming took 5 bases from V and 9 from J; bases not matched to a gene: 12. This CDR3 is built from 16 residues. The CDR3 DNA sequence: TGTGCCAGCAGCCCGAAATTTGGACAGGGGGACCGGGAGCTGTTTTTT. Translated, it gives CASSPKFGQGDRELFF.

The CDR3 DNA follows: TGTGCTAGTGGTTTGGGGGAGCGGGAGACCCAGTACTTC. It translates to CASGLGERETQYF. The chain joins TRBV12-5 to TRBJ2-5; a weak D match, TRBD2 (5 bases). V was trimmed by 1 base and J by 5 bases, leaving 8 bases between them. The CDR3 loop spans 13 amino acids. The germline CDR1 and CDR2 sequences are LGHNT and FRNRAP.

The V call is TRBV18, the J call TRBJ1-3; no clear D gene. Looked up from germline, CDR1 is KGHSH and CDR2 is LQKENI. This CDR3 spans 15 amino acids. Deletions cut 1 base from V and 0 bases from J, with 7 bases between. CDR3: CASSPRHPSGNTIYF. The CDR3 DNA sequence: TGTGCCAGCTCACCACGGCACCCCTCTGGAAACACCATATATTTT.

This rearrangement joins TRBV15 to TRBJ1-3; D might be TRBD1 (6 bases). The CDR3 totals 15 residues. The V gene lost 0 bases and the J gene lost 4 bases, with 10 bases spanning the gap. Per germline, CDR1 LNHNV and CDR2 YYDKDF (reference sequence). CDR3 protein: CATSRDPRGGNTIYF. CDR3 DNA sequence: TGTGCCACCAGCAGAGACCCCAGGGGAGGAAACACCATATATTTT.

The chain carries TRBV10-3 and TRBJ1-1, with D possibly being TRBD1 (6 bases). Between the trimmed V and J ends, which lost 6 bases and 0 bases, there was a span of 11 bases. This CDR3 contains 14 residues. CDR1 is ENHRY, CDR2 SYGVKD, per germline. The CDR3 nucleotides read TGTGCCATCAGACGGGACACTTTGAACACTGAAGCTTTCTTT. Translating gives CAIRRDTLNTEAFF.

The CDR3 is CASSEAGQGRGYTF. For the CDR3, the DNA is TGTGCCAGCAGTGAAGCGGGACAGGGAAGAGGCTACACCTTC. The rearrangement joins TRBV2 to TRBJ1-2; 9 bases fit TRBD1. The CDR3 spans 14 residues. Germline loops: CDR1 SNHLY, CDR2 FYNNEI. The V gene end was trimmed by 0 bases and the J gene end by 8 bases; junction bases not matched to a gene: 4.

CDR3 sequence (DNA): TGTGCCAGCTCACCCCAGGCGTACAACGTCGAAGCTTTCTTT. Protein: CASSPQAYNVEAFF. The V gene is TRBV18, the J gene TRBJ1-1; D gene ambiguous. The V end was cut by 3 bases, the J end by 8 bases, with 16 bases between. The CDR3 sequence is 14 residues long. CDR1 and CDR2 (germline): KGHSH, LQKENI. Filled out from reference TRBV18 and TRBJ1-1, the complete variable domain reads NAGVMQNPRHLVRRRGQEARLRCSPMKGHSHVYWYRQLPEEGLKFMVYLQKENIIDESGMPKERFSAEFPKEGPSILRIQQVVRGDSAAYFCASSPQAYNVEAFFGQGTRLTVV.

This clone was observed a few times. This sequence joins TRBV6-1 and TRBJ1-6, with 7 bases identical to TRBD1. The CDR3 extends over 15 amino acids. With 4 bases clipped from V and 10 bases from J, the junction kept 10 bases outside the gene matches. Germline CDR1 is MNHNS and CDR2 is SASEGT. The CDR3 reads CASSGIRDSLSPLHF. CDR3 nucleotide sequence: TGTGCCAGCAGTGGTATCCGGGACAGCTTATCACCCCTCCACTTT.

The chain has TRBV5-1 and TRBJ2-7; the match to TRBD1 covers 8 bases. Germline values: CDR1 SGHRS, CDR2 YFSETQ. J was trimmed by 7 bases and V by 5 bases; bases with no gene match: 14. The CDR3 runs 15 residues. This CDR3 is CASSLLGTGVGEQYF. As DNA, the CDR3 is TGCGCCAGCAGTCTCCTCGGGACAGGAGTAGGGGAGCAGTACTTC.

V and J are TRBV5-1 and TRBJ1-1; 7 nucleotides line up with TRBD1. The ends lost 3 bases at V and 4 bases at J; junction bases unmatched: 9. The CDR3 has 15 amino acids. Germline V gene data show CDR1 as SGHRS and CDR2 as YFSETQ. The CDR3 loop reads CASSSGTPGGTEAFF. The CDR3 nucleotides read TGCGCCAGCAGCTCGGGGACCCCAGGGGGCACTGAAGCTTTCTTT.

This chain links TRBV30 with TRBJ1-5; 9 nucleotides align to TRBD1. The CDR3 runs 14 residues. CDR1 is GTSNPN and CDR2 is SVGIG in the germline V gene (reference sequence). The CDR3 region has the DNA TGTGCAGGGACAGGGAGCGGGGGCAATCAGCCCCAGCATTTT. The encoded protein is CAGTGSGGNQPQHF.

This clone has just a few counts. This chain uses TRBV6-4 with TRBJ2-2, with 7 bases fitting TRBD1. V lost 4 bases and J lost 4; bases outside the gene matches: 6. The CDR3 sequence is 15 residues long. The germline V gene has CDR1 MRHNA and CDR2 SNTAGT. The chain's CDR3 is CASSAGQEGTGELFF. CDR3 nucleotides: TGTGCCAGCAGTGCCGGACAGGAAGGCACCGGGGAGCTGTTTTTT.

This clone was recorded once. V gene TRBV30 combines with J gene TRBJ1-1; the match to TRBD1 covers 9 bases. The J segment lost 4 bases and the V segment lost 4 bases, leaving 7 bases of the junction unmatched. The CDR3 extends over 14 amino acids. CDR1 GTSNPN and CDR2 SVGIG come from the germline V gene (reference sequence). Written as DNA, the CDR3 is TGTGCCTGGACCCTCACAGGGGGCATCACTGAAGCTTTCTTT. Amino acids: CAWTLTGGITEAFF.

V gene TRBV5-4 combines with J gene TRBJ2-5; tentative D call: TRBD2 (6 bases). Trimming took off 4 bases at V and 9 bases at J, with 13 bases between the two ends. Germline lookup yields CDR1 SGHNT and CDR2 YYREEE (reference sequence). This CDR3 has 12 amino acids. CDR3 in DNA: TGTGCCAGCAGCAGGGACTCTCAGGCCCAGTACTTC. Amino acids: CASSRDSQAQYF.

This rearrangement joins TRBV15 to TRBJ2-1; D possibly corresponds to TRBD2 (5 bases). In germline, CDR1 is LNHNV, CDR2 YYDKDF (reference sequence). There are 15 residues in the CDR3. V lost 5 bases and J 0 bases, leaving 11 bases between the germline ends. CDR3 DNA: TGTGCCACCAGCCGCGTTGGGAGCTCCTACAATGAGCAGTTCTTC. Protein product: CATSRVGSSYNEQFF.

The chain employs TRBV28 and TRBJ2-7; 9 bases are a match to TRBD1. The germline CDR1 and CDR2 sequences are MDHEN and SYDVKM. The junction had 5 bases not matched to a gene; V was cut back by 1 base and J by 4 bases. This CDR3 comprises 15 residues. CDR3 nucleotides: TGTGCCAGCAGTTTATCGGGACAGGGTTGGTACGAGCAGTACTTC. This encodes CASSLSGQGWYEQYF. The full variable domain, its missing parts supplied by reference TRBV28 and TRBJ2-7, is DVKVTQSSRYLVKRTGEKVFLECVQDMDHENMFWYRQDPGLGLRLIYFSYDVKMKEKGDIPEGYSVSREKKERFSLILESASTNQTSMYLCASSLSGQGWYEQYFGPGTRLTVT.

V gene TRBV2 combines with J gene TRBJ1-4; 11 bases are a match to TRBD1. Losses at the gene ends were 7 bases for V and 6 bases for J; bases not matched to a gene: 4. Germline lookup yields CDR1 SNHLY and CDR2 FYNNEI. The CDR3 is 14 residues long. CDR3 coding DNA: TGTGCCAGCAAAACGGGACAGGGGGATGAAAAACTGTTTTTT. This codes for CASKTGQGDEKLFF.

The V call is TRBV7-2, the J call TRBJ2-3, with no clear D. The CDR3 is made up of 15 amino acids. V lost 6 bases and J lost 0, with 13 bases in between. CDR1 SGHTA and CDR2 FQGNSA come from the germline V gene. CDR3 in DNA: TGTGCCAGCAGGCGCTGGGCGTCTAGCACAGATACGCAGTATTTT. Translated, it gives CASRRWASSTDTQYF.

Details on this clone: The CDR3 end shows no conserved phenylalanine or tryptophan, and so a read error is likely. Because the CDR3's place on the DNA is in doubt, the DNA is left out and the CDR3 is given as listed by TCRdb. This rearrangement joins TRBV6-6 to TRBJ2-7; TRBD1 was called by the table and not checked on the DNA. The CDR3 spans 13 amino acids, including both terminal residues. Germline CDR1 is MNHNY and CDR2 is SVGAGI (reference sequence). This CDR3 is CASSPSSTGGAYL.

This clone was counted only a few times. The chain links TRBV19 to TRBJ2-3; 10 bases align to TRBD2. V shed 3 bases, J shed 6 bases, and the junction held 3 bases outside the gene matches. Germline V CDR1 and CDR2: LNHDA, SQIVND (reference sequence). There are 14 residues in the CDR3. Here the CDR3 DNA reads TGTGCCAGTAGTATTGAGCGGGGGGGGGATACGCAGTATTTT. This encodes CASSIERGGDTQYF.

The rearrangement links TRBV7-3 to TRBJ1-1; D perhaps matches TRBD1 (6 bases). Germline CDR1 reads SGHTA; CDR2 reads FQGTGA. V gave up 5 bases and J gave up 1 base, with 11 bases separating them. The CDR3 length is 14 residues. CDR3 DNA: TGTGCCAGCAGCCCACAGGGTACGAACACTGAAGCTTTCTTT. Its protein product is CASSPQGTNTEAFF.

The chain employs TRBV5-1 and TRBJ2-7; 9 bases match TRBD1. The CDR3 sequence is 14 residues long. With V trimmed by 4 bases and J by 6 bases, 8 bases remained unmatched. Per germline, CDR1 SGHRS and CDR2 YFSETQ. The CDR3 DNA sequence: TGCGCCAGCAGCCCTCGGACAGGGGTGGGCGAGCAGTACTTC. Its translation is CASSPRTGVGEQYF.

This chain joins TRBV25-1 and TRBJ2-5; TRBD1 aligns across 8 bases. V was pared by 1 base and J by 5 bases, with 6 bases of the junction left unmatched. The germline V gene has CDR1 MGHDK and CDR2 SYGVNS. CDR3 length: 15 amino acids. The CDR3 here is CASSELGRGLETQYF. CDR3 DNA: TGTGCCAGCAGTGAATTGGGCAGGGGGCTGGAGACCCAGTACTTC.

This chain's CDR3 is CASSPDQGYNEQFF. The CDR3, as DNA: TGCGCCAGCAGCCCTGATCAGGGCTACAATGAGCAGTTCTTC. V and J are TRBV5-1 and TRBJ2-1; D possibly corresponds to TRBD1 (5 bases). Trimming pared 4 bases from V and 3 bases from J, leaving 11 bases between. The CDR3 contains 14 residues. Germline CDR1 and CDR2: SGHRS and YFSETQ.

There are a few counts of this clone. The chain recombines TRBV6-1 with TRBJ1-1; D may be TRBD1 (5 bases). CDR1 is MNHNS, CDR2 SASEGT, per germline. The CDR3 is made up of 15 amino acids. The V gene lost 2 bases and the J gene lost 7 bases, with 17 bases spanning the gap. The CDR3 loop is CASSERYFGQGEAFF. Here the CDR3 DNA reads TGTGCCAGCAGTGAAAGATATTTCGGGCAGGGTGAAGCTTTCTTT.

The J gene is TRBJ1-1, the V gene TRBV12-5; no clear D gene. This CDR3 contains 13 residues. The germline V and J ends were trimmed by 2 bases and 7 bases, with 11 bases remaining between them. CDR1 and CDR2 from the germline V gene are LGHNT and FRNRAP. CDR3 residues: CASGLLPAGEAFF. Written as DNA, the CDR3 is TGTGCTAGTGGTTTGCTCCCTGCGGGTGAAGCTTTCTTT.